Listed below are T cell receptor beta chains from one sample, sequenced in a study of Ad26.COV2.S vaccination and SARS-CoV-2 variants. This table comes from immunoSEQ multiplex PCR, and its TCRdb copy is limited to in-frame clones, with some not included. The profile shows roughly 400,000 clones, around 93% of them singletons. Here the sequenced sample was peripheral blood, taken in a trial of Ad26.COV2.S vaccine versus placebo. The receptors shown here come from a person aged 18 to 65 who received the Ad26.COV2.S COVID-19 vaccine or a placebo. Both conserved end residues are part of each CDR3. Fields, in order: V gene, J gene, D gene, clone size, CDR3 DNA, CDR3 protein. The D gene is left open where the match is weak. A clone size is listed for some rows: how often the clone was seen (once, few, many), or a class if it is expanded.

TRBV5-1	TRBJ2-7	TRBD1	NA	TGCGCCAGCAGCTTCACAGGGGGCGAGCAGTACTTC	CASSFTGGEQYF
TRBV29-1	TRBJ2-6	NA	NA	TGCAGCGTTACCGGGACCTCAGCCGTATCTGGGGCCAACGTCCTGACTTTC	CSVTGTSAVSGANVLTF
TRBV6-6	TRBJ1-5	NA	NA	TGTGCCAGCAGTTACCGCACGGCGCCCTCCAATCAGCCCCAGCATTTT	CASSYRTAPSNQPQHF
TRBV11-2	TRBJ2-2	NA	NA	TGTGCCAGCAAAGGTGGGCTCCTACCCGACACCGGGGAGCTGTTTTTT	CASKGGLLPDTGELFF
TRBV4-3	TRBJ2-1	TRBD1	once	TGCGCCAGCAGCCGAAACGGACAGGGGGAAGGCTCCTACAATGAGCAGTTCTTC	CASSRNGQGEGSYNEQFF
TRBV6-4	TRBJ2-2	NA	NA	TGTGCCAGCAGCGCCATGGGGGCCTCCACCGGGGAGCTGTTTTTT	CASSAMGASTGELFF
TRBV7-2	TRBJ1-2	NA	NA	TGTGCCAGCAGCTTAGCCAGTAACTATGGCTACACCTTC	CASSLASNYGYTF
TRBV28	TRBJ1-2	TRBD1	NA	TGTGCCAGCAGCCCGCCAGGGGGCCCCCCCTTTGGCTACACCTTC	CASSPPGGPPFGYTF
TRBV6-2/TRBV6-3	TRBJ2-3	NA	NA	TGTGCCAGCAGTTACGCGACAGTTCGCACAGATACGCAGTATTTT	CASSYATVRTDTQYF
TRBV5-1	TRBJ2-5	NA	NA	TGCGCCAGCAGCTGGTTCCAAGAGACCCAGTACTTC	CASSWFQETQYF
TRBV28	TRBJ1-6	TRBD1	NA	TGTGCCAGCAGTTCACCCGGGACAGGGTTATCACCCCTCCACTTT	CASSSPGTGLSPLHF
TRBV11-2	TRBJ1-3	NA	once	TGTGCCAGCAGCTTAGGGATACAGGGATCTGGAAACACCATATATTTT	CASSLGIQGSGNTIYF
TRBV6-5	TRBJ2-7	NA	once	TGTGCCAGCAGCAGGGGTTCCTACGAGCAGTACTTC	CASSRGSYEQYF
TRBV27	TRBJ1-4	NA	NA	TGTGCCAGCAGTTTATCGAGGGCAGGTGAAAAACTGTTTTTT	CASSLSRAGEKLFF
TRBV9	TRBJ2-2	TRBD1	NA	TGTGCCAGCAGTACGGACAGGGGCCCCGGGGAGCTGTTTTTT	CASSTDRGPGELFF
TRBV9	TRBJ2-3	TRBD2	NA	TGTGCCAGCAGCGTAAGGCCGACTAGCGGTACAGATACGCAGTATTTT	CASSVRPTSGTDTQYF
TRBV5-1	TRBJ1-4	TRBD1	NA	TGCGCCAGCAGCCCCAGGGGGCTCGATGAAAAACTGTTTTTT	CASSPRGLDEKLFF
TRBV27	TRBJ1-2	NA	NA	TGTGCCAGCAGTTTATCGCAAAGCCGGGGCCCTATTAACTATGGCTACACCTTC	CASSLSQSRGPINYGYTF
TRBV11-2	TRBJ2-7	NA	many	TGTGCCAGCAGCTCCATTAGGGCGTACGAGCAGTACTTC	CASSSIRAYEQYF
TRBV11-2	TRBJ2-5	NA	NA	TGTGCCTGCAGCCCCTGGGGCCAAGAGACCCAGTACTTC	CACSPWGQETQYF
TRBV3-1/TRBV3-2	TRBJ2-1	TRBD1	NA	TGTGCCAGCAGCCAACCGCAGGGGGCCCTCCGGTACAATGAGCAGTTCTTC	CASSQPQGALRYNEQFF
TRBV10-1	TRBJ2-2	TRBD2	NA	TGCGCCAGCAGGAGAAGCGGGGGGAGGCACACCGGGGAGCTGTTTTTT	CASRRSGGRHTGELFF
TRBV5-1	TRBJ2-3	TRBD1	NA	TGCGCCAGCAGCTTGGGGGACGCCAGGGGGCGCACAGATACGCAGTATTTT	CASSLGDARGRTDTQYF
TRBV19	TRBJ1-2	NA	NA	TGTGCCAGTCATCCTTCCGTCGACAGAAACTATGGCTACACCTTC	CASHPSVDRNYGYTF
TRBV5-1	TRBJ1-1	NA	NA	TGCGCCAGCAGGGAGATTTCTGAGACTGAAGCTTTCTTT	CASREISETEAFF
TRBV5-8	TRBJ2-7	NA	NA	TGTGCCAGCAGCTTGATGGGGTCAGAGCAGTACTTC	CASSLMGSEQYF
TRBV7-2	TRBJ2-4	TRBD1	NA	TGTGCCAGCAGCTTAGGTGGCGGACAGGGTGAAAACATTCAGTACTTC	CASSLGGGQGENIQYF
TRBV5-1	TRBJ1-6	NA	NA	TGCGCCAGCAGCTTGGGACAGAGATATTCACCCCTCCACTTT	CASSLGQRYSPLHF
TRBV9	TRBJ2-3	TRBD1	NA	TGTGCCAGCAGCGCCTTTAGGGACAGCGATACGCAGTATTTT	CASSAFRDSDTQYF